Listed below are T cell receptor beta chains from one sample, sequenced in a study of blood T cell repertoires in COVID-19. Assay: immunoSEQ multiplex PCR; the TCRdb copy retains only in-frame clones and omits some. The sample lists some 43,000 clones; over 75% were seen once. The sample taken for sequencing was peripheral blood. The receptors were sampled from a woman aged 55 to 70 with acute or convalescent COVID-19. The conserved cysteine and the conserved F or W are not part of the CDR3 here. The D gene is left open where the match is weak.

d_call,j_call,v_call,cdr3_aa
.,TRBJ2-1,TRBV27,ASSLAGRTNEQF
.,TRBJ2-1,TRBV20-1,SAQEGGEQF
.,TRBJ2-2,TRBV7-7,ASSSQTGWATGELF
.,TRBJ2-3,TRBV6-6,ASSSYPGERTDTQY
.,TRBJ1-1,TRBV14,ASSQLQGTEAF
TRBD2,TRBJ2-1,TRBV4-2,ASSQTRGAHLNEQF
TRBD1,TRBJ1-4,TRBV28,ASVQGGPNEKLF
.,TRBJ2-1,TRBV7-6,ASSLTTRSYNEQF
TRBD2,TRBJ2-1,TRBV5-1,ASSFTSGGNFHNEQF
.,TRBJ1-1,TRBV10-3,AISETGTNTEAF
TRBD1,TRBJ2-1,TRBV14,ASSQDGVGTGDEQF
TRBD1,TRBJ2-7,TRBV25-1,ASSARQGQLSYEQY
.,TRBJ2-3,TRBV11-2,ASSLGDTLDTQY
TRBD2,TRBJ2-3,TRBV13,ASSSRGGQDTQY
.,TRBJ1-2,TRBV7-2,ASSFGGIGGYT
TRBD1,TRBJ2-7,TRBV9,ASSEGQGISYEQY
TRBD1,TRBJ1-5,TRBV19,ASRAGTGGLFNQPQH
TRBD1,TRBJ1-4,TRBV7-2,ASSLLGGRGEKLF
TRBD1,TRBJ2-7,TRBV11-2,ASSGRTGGHEQY
.,TRBJ1-1,TRBV19,ASSGQGGLLNTEAF
.,TRBJ1-6,TRBV30,AWSVGTGDSPLH
.,TRBJ1-1,TRBV7-6,ASSRTGEQAF
.,TRBJ1-2,TRBV19,ATRRGANYGYT
.,TRBJ1-1,TRBV21-1,ASSNWGVRTEAF
.,TRBJ2-2,TRBV9,ASSVAQGAGELF
TRBD1,TRBJ2-7,TRBV10-1,ASSGGQGGVEQY
.,TRBJ2-5,TRBV14,ASSQFTRGGETQY
.,TRBJ2-7,TRBV5-6,ASSLVSLYEQY
.,TRBJ1-2,TRBV2,ASRLGTNYGYT
.,TRBJ2-7,TRBV6-1,ASSEGWRGRDEQY
TRBD1,TRBJ2-7,TRBV7-2,ASSHPGTGYEQY
TRBD2,TRBJ2-6,TRBV4-3,ASSHQRLAGGTGANVLT
.,TRBJ2-2,TRBV14,ASSKQITANTGELF
.,TRBJ2-7,TRBV11-2,ASSNRAGGGPYEQY
.,TRBJ1-1,TRBV27,ASSLRFGGTEAF